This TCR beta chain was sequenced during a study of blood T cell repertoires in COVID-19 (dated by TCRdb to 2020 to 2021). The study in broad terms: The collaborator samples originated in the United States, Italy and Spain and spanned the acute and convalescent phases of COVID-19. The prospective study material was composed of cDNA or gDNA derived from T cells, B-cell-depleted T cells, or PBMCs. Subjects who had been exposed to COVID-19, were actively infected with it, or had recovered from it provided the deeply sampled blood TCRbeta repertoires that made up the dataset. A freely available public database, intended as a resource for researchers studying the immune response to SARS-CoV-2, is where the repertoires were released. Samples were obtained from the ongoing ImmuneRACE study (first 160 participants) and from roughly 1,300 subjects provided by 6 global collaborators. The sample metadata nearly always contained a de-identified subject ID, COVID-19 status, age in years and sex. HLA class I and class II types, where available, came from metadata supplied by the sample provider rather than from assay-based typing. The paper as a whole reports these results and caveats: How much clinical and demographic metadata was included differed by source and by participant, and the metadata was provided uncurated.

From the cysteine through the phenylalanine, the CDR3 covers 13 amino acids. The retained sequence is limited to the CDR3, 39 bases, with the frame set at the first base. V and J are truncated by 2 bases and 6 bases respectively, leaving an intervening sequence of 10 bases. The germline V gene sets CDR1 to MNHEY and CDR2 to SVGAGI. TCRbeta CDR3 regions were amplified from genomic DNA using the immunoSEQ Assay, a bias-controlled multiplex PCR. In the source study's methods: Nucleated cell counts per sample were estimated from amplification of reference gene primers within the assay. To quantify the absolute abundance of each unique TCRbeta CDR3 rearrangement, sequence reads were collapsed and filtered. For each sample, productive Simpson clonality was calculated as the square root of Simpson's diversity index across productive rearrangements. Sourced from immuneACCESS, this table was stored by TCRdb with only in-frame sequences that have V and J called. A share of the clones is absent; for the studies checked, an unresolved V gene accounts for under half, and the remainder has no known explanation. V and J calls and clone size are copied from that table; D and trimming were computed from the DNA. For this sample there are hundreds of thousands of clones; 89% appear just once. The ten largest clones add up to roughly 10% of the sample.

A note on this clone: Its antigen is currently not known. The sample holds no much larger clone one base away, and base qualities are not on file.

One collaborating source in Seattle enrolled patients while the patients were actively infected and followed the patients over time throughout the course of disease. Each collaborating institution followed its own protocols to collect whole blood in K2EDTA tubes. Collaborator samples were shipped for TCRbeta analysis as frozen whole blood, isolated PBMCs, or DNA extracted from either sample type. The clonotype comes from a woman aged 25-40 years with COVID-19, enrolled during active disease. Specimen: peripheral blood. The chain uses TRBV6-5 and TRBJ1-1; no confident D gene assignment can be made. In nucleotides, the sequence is TGTGCCAGCAGTTACGGGGAGGGAGCTGAAGCTTTCTTT. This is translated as CASSYGEGAEAFF.